This T cell receptor (beta chain) was sequenced during a study of post-analysis software for immune sequencing data. For the study at large: Progressive-relapsing, secondary progressive and relapsing-remitting multiple sclerosis were among the disease courses included. Points from the study as a whole: Pronounced co-clustering by F measure was evident among identically batched samples. There was significantly lower normalized Chao1 diversity in multiple sclerosis patients than in controls. Patients had higher frequencies than controls of about 5 TRBV segments, including TRBV5-6, TRBV5-1 and TRBV20-1.

The CDR3 spans 16 residues. The V end was cut by 3 bases, the J end by 10 bases, with 24 bases between. From germline, CDR1 is KGHDR and CDR2 SFDVKD. With regard to this clonotype: The antigen is not known.

Unique molecular identifiers were carried by the TCR beta cDNA libraries. Input of about 0.85 to 10 million T cells yielded a few hundred thousand cDNA molecules. TCRdb analysed the PCR reads with MiXCR anew, one entry per CDR3 protein. The sample consists of about 770,000 distinct CDR3 sequences, approximately 44% of them appearing once. This chain connects TRBV24-1 to TRBJ2-7; no clear D gene. The source of this sequence is a girl aged 5-17 years with multiple sclerosis. Sequencing input: blood. The CDR3 DNA reads as TGTGCCACCAGTGATCCAGACGCGTCGGAGTCTGAGACTCAGTACTTC. It encodes CATSDPDASESETQYF.